This T cell receptor (beta chain) was recorded in a study of graft-versus-host responses after intestinal transplantation. With regard to this clone: Its antigen is not known.

Graft specimens yielded both intraepithelial and lamina propria lymphocytes. Overall study findings and caveats: When patients had graft-donor T cell macrochimerism, their allografts held high graft-versus-host to host-versus-graft clonal ratios. Some GvH clones appeared in ileal mucosa or blood before recipient bone marrow. After transplant, early declines in HvG clones were associated with peak levels of circulating GvH clones.

Libraries were prepared by immunoSEQ multiplex PCR; TCRdb keeps only in-frame clonotypes and omits some of them. The table records tens of thousands of clones, around 78% of them present only once. With 0 bases clipped from V and 5 bases from J, the junction kept 10 bases outside the gene matches. CDR3 length: 18 amino acids. Germline V gene sequence: CDR1 MGHRA, CDR2 YSYEKL. The receptor comes from a human patient who received an intestinal transplant, so some T cells may come from the graft donor. This specimen was ileum tissue, taken 12 days after intestinal transplant. The rearrangement uses TRBV4-1 and TRBJ2-5; 12 nucleotides line up with TRBD2. The DNA of the CDR3 is TGCGCCAGCAGCCAAGAGGAGACTAGCGGGGGCCCAGGGGAGACCCAGTACTTC. This sequence encodes CASSQEETSGGPGETQYF.